The 8 T cell receptor beta chains reported below all come from one sample, sequenced in a study of blood T cell repertoires in COVID-19. Measured with immunoSEQ multiplex PCR; TCRdb has only the in-frame clones, and not every one. The repertoire holds 95,000 to 150,000 clones, with under 90% as singletons. The sample was peripheral blood. These receptors all stem from a man aged 60 to 75 with acute or convalescent COVID-19.

The chain joins TRBV19 to TRBJ2-7; a weak D match, TRBD2 (5 bases). Trimming shortened V by 1 base and J by 0 bases, and 10 bases separated the two germline ends. Germline V gene sequence: CDR1 LNHDA, CDR2 SQIVND (reference sequence). The CDR3 consists of 15 residues. The CDR3 nucleotides are TGTGCCAGTAGTATAGGGGCGGGCAGCTCCTACGAGCAGTACTTC. Residues: CASSIGAGSSYEQYF.

This chain links TRBV6-1 with TRBJ1-1, with D perhaps matching TRBD1 (5 bases). This CDR3 spans 14 amino acids. Trimming removed 1 base at V and 0 bases at J, with 6 bases between. Germline V lookup: CDR1 MNHNS, CDR2 SASEGT. The CDR3 region is CASSEVGVNTEAFF. DNA for the CDR3: TGTGCCAGCAGTGAAGTAGGGGTGAACACTGAAGCTTTCTTT.

In its sample, this clone was seen once. The chain recombines TRBV28 with TRBJ1-1, with 7 positions matching TRBD1. This CDR3 is 16 amino acids long. Germline values: CDR1 MDHEN, CDR2 SYDVKM. Unmatched junction bases numbered 14, after V lost 6 bases and J lost 4 bases. The CDR3 bases are TGTGCCAGCAGGGACCAGGGGGGTATTGATAGCACTGAAGCTTTCTTT. It is translated as CASRDQGGIDSTEAFF.

This chain links TRBV6-5 with TRBJ2-1; D might be TRBD2 (6 bases). Germline V gene sequence: CDR1 MNHEY, CDR2 SVGAGI. Between the trimmed V and J ends, which lost 0 bases and 6 bases, there was a span of 12 bases. The CDR3 has 15 amino acids. The CDR3 DNA follows: TGTGCCAGCAGTTACTCGTCTCTAGCGCCCAATGAGCAGTTCTTC. Amino acids: CASSYSSLAPNEQFF.

This rearrangement joins TRBV7-2 to TRBJ1-2; a weak D match, TRBD1 (6 bases). The length of the CDR3 is 15 residues. The V gene's germline CDR1 is SGHTA and CDR2 FQGNSA. V gave up 5 bases and J gave up 4 bases, with 17 bases separating them. This CDR3 reads CASSTRQATPYGYTF. CDR3 DNA: TGTGCCAGCAGCACTCGACAGGCAACACCCTATGGCTACACCTTC. The entire variable domain, with the rest obtained from reference TRBV7-2 and TRBJ1-2, is as follows: GAGVSQSPSNKVTEKGKDVELRCDPISGHTALYWYRQSLGQGLEFLIYFQGNSAPDKSGLPSDRFSAERTGGSVSTLTIQRTQQEDSAVYLCASSTRQATPYGYTFGSGTRLTVV.

The V call is TRBV6-5, the J call TRBJ1-1; D perhaps matches TRBD1 (6 bases). The CDR3 consists of 15 residues. Germline-derived CDR1 and CDR2 are MNHEY and SVGAGI. The V gene lost 0 bases and the J gene lost 5 bases, with 13 bases spanning the gap. As DNA, the CDR3 is TGTGCCAGCAGTTACTCGGGGGGGGCGTGGACTGAAGCTTTCTTT. Translating it yields CASSYSGGAWTEAFF.

This clone appeared a single time. J is TRBJ1-5 and V is TRBV2, with D perhaps TRBD1 (5 bases). CDR3 length: 15 amino acids. Trimming removed 3 bases from V and 5 bases from J, with 14 bases in between. The germline gives CDR1 SNHLY, CDR2 FYNNEI. The CDR3 DNA reads TGTGCCAGCAGTGACCCGACAGCACCCCATCAGCCCCAGCATTTT. This encodes CASSDPTAPHQPQHF.

V gene TRBV19 combines with J gene TRBJ2-3, with D unclear. V lost 0 bases to trimming and J lost 0 bases, with 4 bases between them. Looked up from germline, CDR1 is LNHDA and CDR2 is SQIVND (reference sequence). This CDR3 is built from 14 residues. This CDR3 is CASSIDPSTDTQYF. In nucleotides, the CDR3 is TGTGCCAGTAGTATAGACCCTAGCACAGATACGCAGTATTTT.